This T cell receptor beta chain appears in the sequencing data of a study of metastatic and nonmetastatic thyroid tumors. About the study: Repertoire comparisons spanned blood and tumor or nodule tissue from malignant and benign thyroid patients.

Germline loops: CDR1 KGHDR, CDR2 SFDVKD. CDR3 length equals 16 residues. After removal of 0 bases from V and 4 bases from J, the junction contained 3 bases not matched to a gene. This clone was counted ten times or more. Its antigen is undetermined. Findings and caveats of the study: Malignant thyroid tumors reportedly had TCR beta diversity that was significantly higher than in benign nodules, in blood and tumor.

Among the patients, none had received any treatment before thyroid surgery. TCRdb called clones again from the PCR reads with MiXCR. This repertoire shows 31,000 or so clones, around 15% found once; its top ten account for 4.5% to 5.5%. V and J are TRBV24-1 and TRBJ2-3; 10 bases match TRBD1. Sample: blood. The TCR originated in a female donor with papillary thyroid cancer or a benign thyroid nodule (not recorded which). Some clones in this sample may be carry-over from other donors' samples. As DNA, the CDR3 is TGTGCCACCAGTGATTTGGGGACAGGGGAAGCAGATACGCAGTATTTT. Protein product: CATSDLGTGEADTQYF.